This is a list of T cell receptor beta chains from one sample in a study of PD-L1 blockade in urothelial cancer. Profiling relied on immunoSEQ multiplex PCR, and the TCRdb table lists in-frame clones only, not all of them. The table has 100,000 to 150,000 clones, roughly 88% seen once; the top ten hold 2% to 2.5%. Material: PBMCs, obtained around atezolizumab (anti-PD-L1) treatment. The receptors were gathered from a man between 50 and 59 years old with urothelial cancer. CDR3s include the opening cysteine and the closing phenylalanine or tryptophan. A D gene is named only where the DNA matches it firmly. Clone sizes are given selectively: once, few, many, or a class where the clone is expanded.

TGTGCCAGCAGTGATTCCGGGACAGGGAAGAACTATGGCTACACCTTC,CASSDSGTGKNYGYTF,TRBJ1-2,NA,TRBV25-1,TRBD1
TGTGCCAGCAGCGTAATAGGCGGGAGAAGTGGCACAGATACGCAGTATTTT,CASSVIGGRSGTDTQYF,TRBJ2-3,NA,TRBV9,TRBD2
TGCGCCAGCAGCTTGGGGACTAGCGGGAGTCAGGGAGGGGATACGCAGTATTTT,CASSLGTSGSQGGDTQYF,TRBJ2-3,NA,TRBV5-1,TRBD2
TGTGCCAGCAGTTACTCGCGGTGGTCCGGAAACACCATATATTTT,CASSYSRWSGNTIYF,TRBJ1-3,NA,TRBV6-5,NA
TGTGCCAGCAGTTACGGTTCGGGAGGGTACCAAGAGACCCAGTACTTC,CASSYGSGGYQETQYF,TRBJ2-5,NA,TRBV6-6,TRBD2
TGTGCCAGCAGAGGGACAGGGATTTCCTACGAGCAGTACTTC,CASRGTGISYEQYF,TRBJ2-7,NA,TRBV25-1,TRBD1
TGTGCCAGCTCACCCGGACTAGCGGTTAGCTCTGGGGCCAACGTCCTGACTTTC,CASSPGLAVSSGANVLTF,TRBJ2-6,NA,TRBV18,TRBD2
TGTGCCAGCAGCCCGACAGGGGAAAATTCACCCCTCCACTTT,CASSPTGENSPLHF,TRBJ1-6,NA,TRBV9,TRBD1
TGTGCCAGCAGCATCTTAAATTCACCCCTCCACTTT,CASSILNSPLHF,TRBJ1-6,NA,TRBV13,NA
TGTGCCAGCAGCCTAGGACTACCACCGAACAATGAGCAGTTCTTC,CASSLGLPPNNEQFF,TRBJ2-1,NA,TRBV7-8,NA
TGTGCCATCAGCCCGACAGGGGCTAGCACCGGGGAGCTGTTTTTT,CAISPTGASTGELFF,TRBJ2-2,NA,TRBV10-3,TRBD1
TGTGCCAGCTTACGGGATGTGGCTGCTGGAAACACCATATATTTT,CASLRDVAAGNTIYF,TRBJ1-3,NA,TRBV6-6,NA
TGCAGCGTGTTGGGGAGAACGAACACTGAAGCTTTCTTT,CSVLGRTNTEAFF,TRBJ1-1,NA,TRBV29-1,NA
TGTGCCAGCAGCAGAGATCTCTACAATGAGCAGTTCTTC,CASSRDLYNEQFF,TRBJ2-1,NA,TRBV11-3,NA
TGTGCCAGCAGCATCCGGGACAGCGCCGGGGAGCTGTTTTTT,CASSIRDSAGELFF,TRBJ2-2,NA,TRBV5-4,TRBD1
TGTGCCAGCAGCTATCTAGCGGAGGGGCAGTTCTTC,CASSYLAEGQFF,TRBJ2-1,NA,TRBV2,TRBD2
TGTGCCAGCAGCTTGACTAGCGGGAACTACGAGCAGTACTTC,CASSLTSGNYEQYF,TRBJ2-7,NA,TRBV7-2,TRBD2
TGTGCCAGCTCACCTAGCGGGACAAATTATCAGCCCCAGCATTTT,CASSPSGTNYQPQHF,TRBJ1-5,NA,TRBV18,NA
TGTGCCAGCAGACAGGCAGGGGTCACTGAAGCTTTCTTT,CASRQAGVTEAFF,TRBJ1-1,NA,TRBV27,NA
TGCGCCAGCAGCCAAGGACTAGCGGGAGTCAAAGAGACCCAGTACTTC,CASSQGLAGVKETQYF,TRBJ2-5,NA,TRBV4-1,TRBD2
TGTGCCACCGTACAGGACCCCCAGGGGCCCCAGCATTTT,CATVQDPQGPQHF,TRBJ1-5,NA,TRBV10-3,NA
TGCGCCAGCAGCTCCTCAGCGCTGAGCTCCTACAATGAGCAGTTCTTC,CASSSSALSSYNEQFF,TRBJ2-1,NA,TRBV5-1,NA
TGTGCCAGCAGTGGTCAGGTTGGAAACACCATATATTTT,CASSGQVGNTIYF,TRBJ1-3,NA,TRBV2,NA
TGTGCCAGCAGCTTAACGAGATCCCAAGAGACCCAGTACTTC,CASSLTRSQETQYF,TRBJ2-5,NA,TRBV7-2,NA
TGTGCCAGCAGTTACTTACCGGGACTATACGCAGATACGCAGTATTTT,CASSYLPGLYADTQYF,TRBJ2-3,NA,TRBV6-6,TRBD2
TGTGCCAGCAGTTTACGCCGCGGATATAGCAATCAGCCCCAGCATTTT,CASSLRRGYSNQPQHF,TRBJ1-5,NA,TRBV28,NA
TGTGCCAGCAGAGATGCCGGACACGTCGAGACCCAGTACTTC,CASRDAGHVETQYF,TRBJ2-5,NA,TRBV27,NA
TGTGCCAGCAGCCAGGGACAGGTATATGGCTACACCTTC,CASSQGQVYGYTF,TRBJ1-2,once,TRBV5-4,TRBD1
TGTGCCAGCAGCCAAGTGGGACACCCGAACGAAAAACTGTTTTTT,CASSQVGHPNEKLFF,TRBJ1-4,NA,TRBV14,NA
TGCGCCAGCAGCTCCCTCCTAGCGGCCACAGATACGCAGTATTTT,CASSSLLAATDTQYF,TRBJ2-3,NA,TRBV5-1,TRBD2
TGTGCCAGCAGCGACGCCAAGTTCACTAGCGGGAGACGCGAGCAGTACTTC,CASSDAKFTSGRREQYF,TRBJ2-7,NA,TRBV7-9,TRBD2
TGTGCCAGCTCACCAGTAGGCGGCTCCACAGATACGCAGTATTTT,CASSPVGGSTDTQYF,TRBJ2-3,NA,TRBV18,NA
TGTGCCAGCAGCGTCCAAGCGGGAGGGAGCTCCTACGAGCAGTACTTC,CASSVQAGGSSYEQYF,TRBJ2-7,few,TRBV9,TRBD2
TGTGCCACCAGCAGAGGGACAGGGGAGCACAATCAGCCCCAGCATTTT,CATSRGTGEHNQPQHF,TRBJ1-5,NA,TRBV15,TRBD1
TGTGCCAGCAGTGAAGGATATGGGACAGGGATTACCTACGAGCAGTACTTC,CASSEGYGTGITYEQYF,TRBJ2-7,NA,TRBV6-1,TRBD1
TGTGCCATGCGGGACAGGGTCATGACTGAAGCTTTCTTT,CAMRDRVMTEAFF,TRBJ1-1,NA,TRBV10-3,TRBD1
TGTGCCAGCAGCTTTCTAGGGACTAGCGGAGGAGAGACCCAGTACTTC,CASSFLGTSGGETQYF,TRBJ2-5,once,TRBV5-4,TRBD2
TGTGCCAGCAAGTTGGTGGGCAATAATTCACCCCTCCACTTT,CASKLVGNNSPLHF,TRBJ1-6,NA,TRBV6-1,NA
TGTGCCAGCAACGGGGACTTCTTCTCCGATACGCAGTATTTT,CASNGDFFSDTQYF,TRBJ2-3,NA,TRBV14,NA
TGTGCCAGCAGTTTAGACAGCTCCTACGAGCAGTACTTC,CASSLDSSYEQYF,TRBJ2-7,NA,TRBV27,NA
TGTGCCAGCAGCCCAAACAGGGAAAATCAGCCCCAGCATTTT,CASSPNRENQPQHF,TRBJ1-5,NA,TRBV5-4,NA
TGTGCCAGCAGTGGAGCTCGGGAGGGGGGGCCAACCTACGAGCAGTACTTC,CASSGAREGGPTYEQYF,TRBJ2-7,NA,TRBV2,TRBD2
TGTGCCAGCAGCTTAGGATGGGAGGACGCAGATACGCAGTATTTT,CASSLGWEDADTQYF,TRBJ2-3,NA,TRBV7-2,NA
TGTGCCTGGAGTGCAAACGGGGGGGGCTCCTACAATGAGCAGTTCTTC,CAWSANGGGSYNEQFF,TRBJ2-1,few,TRBV30,TRBD2